This T cell receptor (beta chain) was captured by sequencing in a study of cytomegalovirus exposure and HLA in healthy donors listed by TCRdb under 2017. Describing the broader study: A later analysis indicated that the 130 or so validation repertoires were generated on the platform also employed for the roughly 730 repertoires of the first cohort. High-throughput TCR immunosequencing, statistical association of individual TCRs with disease status, and machine learning were combined to predict cytomegalovirus infection status. The study aimed to test whether cataloging public T cell receptors could reveal signatures of past pathogen exposure. Along with the approximately 700-subject first cohort, a separate validation cohort of 120 different subjects was used. Beyond this particular receptor, the publication reports: The study gave a list of 150 to 200 TCR beta chains associated with cytomegalovirus. In a later analysis, TCRs clustered in the first cohort were found to also tend to co-occur in the 130 or so validation repertoires, with about 94% of cluster scores above 0. It was suggested by the authors that the approach could potentially be generalized to other disease states and immunological phenotypes. Across donors, most TCR sequences were observed very rarely, whereas some public TCRs were present in many individuals. The classifier was reported to diagnose cytomegalovirus status with high specificity and sensitivity in both the original cohort and the validation cohort. In vitro tests confirmed that three of the cytomegalovirus-associated TCR beta chains recognize cytomegalovirus antigens. A later analysis had no HLA typing for the validation cohort, so co-occurrence there was scored across all 130 or so repertoires.

Separate from the approximately 700-subject first cohort, the validation cohort of 95 to 150 subjects was the group to which the donors belonged. Of note for this clone: It lacks a known antigen. Base quality data are lacking; no much larger clone is found one base away. Other DNA sequences in the same sample also yield this CDR3.

The protocol used for the library was the immunoSEQ multiplex PCR assay. The authors' pipeline ran thus. A statistical classification framework was developed to diagnose cytomegalovirus status using the catalog of TCR beta chain sequences. The table comes from immuneACCESS by way of TCRdb, which keeps in-frame sequences with V and J called. Part of the clones is missing from these tables; in studies checked, under half for an unresolved V gene and the rest for unknown reasons. The DNA gave D and trimming, while V, J and clone size come from that table. The sample contains under 400,000 clones, approximately 91% of them found a single time. The ten largest clones represent roughly 0.96% of the sample. The sequenced material came from PBMCs. This receptor was identified in a man aged 30 to 39 in good health and CMV-seronegative.

The CDR3 protein sequence reads: CASSPSGGAYNEQFF. The bases read TGTGCCAGCAGCCCAAGCGGGGGGGCCTACAATGAGCAGTTCTTC. The chain uses TRBV7-2 and TRBJ2-1, and 10 junctional nucleotides match TRBD2. The CDR3 contains 15 residues, cysteine and phenylalanine counted. Only the CDR3 DNA stays, 45 bases, in frame from base 1. Clipping removes 5 bases from V and 2 bases from J, with 3 as the unmatched junction base count. The CDR1 and CDR2 encoded by the germline V gene are SGHTA and FQGNSA.